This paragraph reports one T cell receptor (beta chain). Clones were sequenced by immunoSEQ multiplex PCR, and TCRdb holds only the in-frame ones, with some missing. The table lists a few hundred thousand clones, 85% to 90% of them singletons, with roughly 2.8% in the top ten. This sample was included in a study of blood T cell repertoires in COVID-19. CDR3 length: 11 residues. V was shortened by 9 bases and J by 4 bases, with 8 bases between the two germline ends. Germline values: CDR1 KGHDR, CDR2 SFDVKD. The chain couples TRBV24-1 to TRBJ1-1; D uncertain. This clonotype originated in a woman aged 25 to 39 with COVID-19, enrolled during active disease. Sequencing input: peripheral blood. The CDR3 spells CATESGTEAFF. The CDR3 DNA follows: TGTGCCACCGAAAGCGGCACTGAAGCTTTCTTT.